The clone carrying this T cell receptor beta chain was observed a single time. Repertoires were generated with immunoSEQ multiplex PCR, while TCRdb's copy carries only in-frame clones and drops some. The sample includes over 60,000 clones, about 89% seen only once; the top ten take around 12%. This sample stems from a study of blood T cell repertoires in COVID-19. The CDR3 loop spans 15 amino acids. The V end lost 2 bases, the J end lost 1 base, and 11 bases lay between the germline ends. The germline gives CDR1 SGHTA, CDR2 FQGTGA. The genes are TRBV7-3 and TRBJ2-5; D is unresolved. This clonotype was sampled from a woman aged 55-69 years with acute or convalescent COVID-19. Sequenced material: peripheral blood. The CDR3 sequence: CASSLYGAPQETQYF. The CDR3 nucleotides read TGTGCCAGCAGCTTATACGGAGCACCCCAAGAGACCCAGTACTTC.